The 23 T cell receptor beta chains listed next were all sequenced from one sample in a study of CD8 T cells in Susac syndrome. It was with random hexamers that about 0.45 to 1 ug RNA was reverse transcribed. A single record per CDR3 protein comes from TCRdb applying MiXCR to the immunoSEQ multiplex PCR reads. In the table there are 95,000 to 150,000 distinct CDR3 sequences, roughly 95% of which are singletons. Sequencing used CD4+ T cells from PBMCs. The receptors shown here come from a human donor with Susac syndrome.

This clonotype showed up just a few times. The rearrangement links TRBV3-1 to TRBJ2-5; D ambiguous. The germline V and J ends were trimmed by 0 bases and 6 bases, with 5 bases remaining between them. CDR1 is LGHDT and CDR2 is YNNKEL in the germline V gene (reference sequence). The CDR3 length is 12 residues. The CDR3 region has the DNA TGTGCCAGCAGCCAAGATCGGAAGACCCAGTACTTC. Its protein is CASSQDRKTQYF.

This rearrangement joins TRBV14 to TRBJ2-1, with a weak D call TRBD2 (5 bases). The ends were cut back, 0 bases at V and 12 bases at J, with 12 bases in the middle. Germline CDR1 and CDR2: SGHDN and FVKESK. This CDR3 is built from 13 residues. The CDR3 coding sequence is TGTGCCAGCAGCCAAGATAGTGCTAGCAGGCAGTTCTTC. Protein product: CASSQDSASRQFF.

The rearrangement uses TRBV29-1 and TRBJ1-2; 10 bases agree with TRBD1. Unmatched junction bases numbered 4, after V lost 7 bases and J lost 8 bases. The CDR3 length is 11 residues. Germline V gene lookup returns CDR1 SQVTM and CDR2 ANQGSEA. DNA for the CDR3: TGCAGCGCAGACAGGGGGCAAGGCTACACCTTC. Its protein is CSADRGQGYTF.

The chain is built from TRBV7-8 and TRBJ1-5; D ambiguous. The V end lost 8 bases, the J end lost 0 bases, and 11 bases lay between the germline ends. The length of the CDR3 is 14 residues. CDR1 is SGHVS, CDR2 FQNEAQ, per germline. CDR3 DNA sequence: TGTGCCAGCCAGGAGGACCATAGCAATCAGCCCCAGCATTTT. Protein: CASQEDHSNQPQHF.

This clonotype was picked up one time. The chain is built from TRBV12-5 and TRBJ1-5; no clear D. V lost 2 bases to trimming and J lost 0 bases, with 8 bases between them. This CDR3 region has 15 residues. Germline values: CDR1 LGHNT, CDR2 FRNRAP. DNA of the CDR3: TGTGCTAGTGGTTTGCCCGAAAATAGCAATCAGCCCCAGCATTTT. It is translated as CASGLPENSNQPQHF.

The genes are TRBV12-3 or TRBV12-4 and TRBJ2-3, with no clear D. V lost 4 bases to trimming and J lost 2 bases, with 10 bases between them. The CDR3 covers 14 residues. Here the CDR3 reads CASSSNRITDTQYF. The CDR3, as DNA: TGTGCCAGCAGTTCGAACAGAATCACAGATACGCAGTATTTT.

A single count supports this clonotype. The chain uses TRBV7-2 and TRBJ2-7, with D possibly matching TRBD1 (5 bases). Trimming removed 1 base from V and 3 bases from J, with 7 bases in between. The CDR3 sequence is 13 residues long. The germline CDR1 and CDR2 sequences are SGHTA and FQGNSA. The CDR3, as DNA: TGTGCCAGCAGCTTAGACAGGATCTACGAGCAGTACTTC. It codes for CASSLDRIYEQYF.

The CDR3 region has the DNA TGTGCCACCAGTGTAAGGGTCTCGGGGGAGCTGTTTTTT. It translates to CATSVRVSGELFF. V and J are TRBV24-1 and TRBJ2-2; no reliable D call. V dropped 5 bases and J dropped 8 bases, with 11 bases sitting between them. CDR3 length equals 13 residues. Germline V gene lookup returns CDR1 KGHDR and CDR2 SFDVKD.

The chain couples TRBV7-9 to TRBJ2-1; weak D call: TRBD2 (6 bases). Trimming shortened V by 6 bases and J by 5 bases, and 20 bases separated the two germline ends. The germline V gene has CDR1 SEHNR and CDR2 FQNEAQ (reference sequence). CDR3 length: 16 residues. The CDR3 loop reads CASRSNSGRENNEQFF. The DNA for the CDR3 is TGTGCCAGCAGGTCAAACTCGGGACGGGAGAACAATGAGCAGTTCTTC.

This clonotype was found once. This chain connects TRBV29-1 to TRBJ2-7; no clear D gene. The CDR3 consists of 14 residues. Germline-derived CDR1 and CDR2 are SQVTM and ANQGSEA. V shed 3 bases and J shed 2 bases, with 14 bases lying between them. DNA for the CDR3: TGCAGCGTTGAGTCCCAGTCAAATACCTACGAGCAGTACTTC. Encoded protein: CSVESQSNTYEQYF.

J is TRBJ2-7 and V is TRBV12-3 or TRBV12-4, with a possible D match to TRBD2 (6 bases). This CDR3 is 12 amino acids long. The V end lost 3 bases, the J end lost 7 bases, and 10 bases lay between the germline ends. The DNA for the CDR3 is TGTGCCAGCAGTTTGGGGGGAGGAGAGCAGTACTTC. It encodes CASSLGGGEQYF.

This chain joins TRBV9 and TRBJ2-1, with 14 bases lining up with TRBD2. The germline gives CDR1 SGDLS, CDR2 YYNGEE. V gave up 6 bases and J gave up 8 bases; unmatched junction bases: 7. The CDR3 spans 15 residues. The CDR3 nucleotides read TGTGCCAGCACCTCCGGGACTAGCGGGAGAGATGAGCAGTTCTTC. Residues: CASTSGTSGRDEQFF.

This rearrangement joins TRBV20-1 to TRBJ2-1; TRBD2 agrees at 14 bases. Looked up from germline, CDR1 is DFQATT and CDR2 is SNEGSKA (reference sequence). The CDR3 has 18 residues. V lost 0 bases, J lost 6 bases, and 10 bases stayed unmatched. This chain's CDR3 is CSARDESGLAGGFNEQFF. CDR3 nucleotide sequence: TGCAGTGCTAGAGATGAGTCTGGACTAGCGGGAGGTTTCAATGAGCAGTTCTTC.

The V call is TRBV20-1, the J call TRBJ2-5, with D possibly being TRBD2 (7 bases). The CDR3 extends over 14 amino acids. CDR1 is DFQATT and CDR2 is SNEGSKA in the germline V gene (reference sequence). Trimming took 0 bases from V and 5 from J, leaving 13 bases between them. DNA of the CDR3: TGCAGTGCTAGAGATGGAGGGGGGGTGGAGACCCAGTACTTC. Protein: CSARDGGGVETQYF.

The chain uses TRBV28 and TRBJ2-2; D gene unclear. CDR1 MDHEN and CDR2 SYDVKM come from the germline V gene. CDR3 length: 12 residues. V dropped 6 bases and J dropped 6 bases, with 8 bases sitting between them. CDR3 sequence: CASSHDAGELFF. Here the CDR3 DNA reads TGTGCCAGCAGCCATGACGCCGGGGAGCTGTTTTTT.

The rearrangement links TRBV29-1 to TRBJ1-2, with 7 bases fitting TRBD1. Per the germline V gene, CDR1 is SQVTM and CDR2 is ANQGSEA. CDR3 size: 14 residues. After removal of 4 bases from V and 1 base from J, the junction contained 6 bases not matched to a gene. CDR3 DNA: TGCAGCGTTGTGAACAGGGGATTTAACTATGGCTACACCTTC. Translating it yields CSVVNRGFNYGYTF.

V usage is TRBV14 and J usage is TRBJ2-5; 7 bases are a match to TRBD1. CDR3 size: 18 residues. From germline, CDR1 is SGHDN and CDR2 FVKESK. V lost 4 bases to trimming and J lost 5 bases; unmatched junction nucleotides: 19. Here the CDR3 reads CASSPRRGGSALSETQYF. Here the CDR3 DNA reads TGTGCCAGCAGCCCGCGAAGAGGGGGCTCTGCGCTTAGCGAGACCCAGTACTTC.

The V gene is TRBV20-1, the J gene TRBJ2-5; the D gene could be TRBD1 or TRBD2 (5 bases each). The CDR3 loop spans 10 amino acids. Germline V gene data show CDR1 as DFQATT and CDR2 as SNEGSKA (reference sequence). V dropped 7 bases and J dropped 7 bases, with 10 bases sitting between them. The CDR3 region is CSVRGVTQYF. In nucleotides, the CDR3 is TGCAGTGTGAGAGGGGTGACCCAGTACTTC.

The chain combines TRBV6-6 with TRBJ2-7; tentative D call: TRBD1 (6 bases). The germline CDR1 and CDR2 sequences are MNHNY and SVGAGI (reference sequence). The length of the CDR3 is 16 residues. Trimming removed 2 bases at V and 0 bases at J, with 14 bases between. The CDR3, as DNA: TGTGCCAGCAGTTACCTCCGGGACACAGCCTCCTACGAGCAGTACTTC. It translates to CASSYLRDTASYEQYF.

The chain links TRBV7-9 to TRBJ1-1; 9 positions agree with TRBD1. The CDR3 is made up of 16 amino acids. Germline V lookup: CDR1 SEHNR, CDR2 FQNEAQ (reference sequence). The trim removed 5 bases at V and 1 base at J, leaving 8 bases unmatched. The CDR3 loop is CASSVRDRAPNTEAFF. The CDR3 DNA reads as TGTGCCAGCAGCGTCCGGGACAGGGCCCCGAACACTGAAGCTTTCTTT.

This clonotype was seen once. V usage is TRBV5-4 and J usage is TRBJ2-7, with D perhaps matching TRBD1 (6 bases). Germline V CDR1 and CDR2: SGHNT, YYREEE (reference sequence). The V and J ends lost 3 bases and 4 bases respectively, with 11 bases between them. There are 13 residues in the CDR3. CDR3 in DNA: TGTGCCAGCAGCTACGCAGGGGATTACGAGCAGTACTTC. It encodes CASSYAGDYEQYF.

The rearrangement links TRBV30 to TRBJ1-2; no reliable D call. This CDR3 has 13 amino acids. Germline values: CDR1 GTSNPN, CDR2 SVGIG (reference sequence). Deletions cut 0 bases from V and 4 bases from J, with 9 bases between. In DNA, the CDR3 is TGTGCCTGGAGTGTTGAAATGCTCTATGGCTACACCTTC. Protein: CAWSVEMLYGYTF.

The V call is TRBV28, the J call TRBJ2-3; TRBD1 aligns across 7 bases. CDR1 and CDR2 from the germline V gene are MDHEN and SYDVKM. This CDR3 has 15 residues. The J segment lost 0 bases and the V segment lost 3 bases, leaving 3 bases of the junction unmatched. CDR3 residues: CASSLGQTSTDTQYF. DNA of the CDR3: TGTGCCAGCAGTTTGGGACAGACTAGCACAGATACGCAGTATTTT.